The clone carrying this T cell receptor beta chain has more than one count but fewer than ten. Its antigen is not identified. This sample stems from a study of T cell repertoires in cytomegalovirus infection. Study-level background: CMV infection and matching HLA type were both indicated by public TCR beta signatures.

The CDR3 is 14 amino acids. V lost 3 bases to trimming and J lost 9 bases; unmatched junction nucleotides: 3. Germline assignment: CDR1 MNHEY and CDR2 SMNVEV (reference sequence). TCRdb re-analysed the reads in MiXCR, keeping a single row per CDR3 protein. The repertoire consists of fewer than 850,000 distinct CDR3 sequences, with just under 30% occurring once and the leading ten covering around 14%. This TCR was recovered from a human donor in good health (CMV status not recorded). Some clones in this sample may be carry-over from other donors' samples. This sample comprised cultured CD8+ T cells from PBMCs, obtained from culture after CMV antigen stimulation. The gene calls are TRBV27 and TRBJ1-6; 9 bases align to TRBD1. CDR3 protein: CASSLDRGRSPLHF. CDR3 nucleotide sequence: TGTGCCAGCAGTTTGGACAGGGGTCGTTCACCCCTCCACTTT.